This passage covers 21 T cell receptor beta chains from one sample sequenced in a study of T cells in Graves' hyperthyroidism and ophthalmopathy. Amplified TCR beta CDR3 regions came from RNA transcripts. First-round RT-PCR targeting the TCR CDR3 was performed with the HTBI primer set. TCRdb ran MiXCR on the multiplex PCR reads and lists one entry per CDR3 protein. The table records roughly 110,000 distinct CDR3 sequences, about 16% of them present only once. Sequenced material: blood. The receptors stem from a woman in her fifties or sixties with Graves' hyperthyroidism.

Ten or more counts support this clonotype. The gene calls are TRBV7-9 and TRBJ2-1, with TRBD2 matching over 9 bases. CDR3 size: 15 residues. The germline CDR1 and CDR2 sequences are SEHNR and FQNEAQ (reference sequence). V was clipped by 1 base and J by 7 bases; unmatched bases: 5. The CDR3 DNA sequence: TGTGCCAGCAGCTTAGAAGCGGGAGGAGGTAATGAGCAGTTCTTC. It is translated as CASSLEAGGGNEQFF.

This clonotype was seen many times. V gene TRBV9 combines with J gene TRBJ2-7, with 8 bases matching TRBD1. This CDR3 has 15 amino acids. J gave up 1 base and V 0 bases, and 3 bases lay outside the gene matches. The germline V gene encodes CDR1 SGDLS and CDR2 YYNGEE. CDR3 nucleotides: TGTGCCAGCAGCGTAGCAGGGGGCTTTTCCTACGAGCAGTACTTC. Protein sequence: CASSVAGGFSYEQYF. Complete variable domain (other parts from reference TRBV9 and TRBJ2-7): DSGVTQTPKHLITATGQRVTLRCSPRSGDLSVYWYQQSLDQGLQFLIQYYNGEERAKGNILERFSAQQFPDLHSELNLSSLELGDSALYFCASSVAGGFSYEQYFGPGTRLTVT.

This clonotype has only a few counts. The germline gene is not matched at one end of the junction; a read error may be the cause. The J gene is TRBJ1-5, the V gene TRBV20-1; D is ambiguous. CDR1 is DFQATT, CDR2 SNEGSKA, per germline (reference sequence). The CDR3 is 13 amino acids. The chain's CDR3 is CSTRASLNQPQHF. The CDR3 region has the DNA TGCAGTACTAGAGCCTCACTCAATCAGCCCCAGCATTTT.

This clonotype showed up just a few times. The chain combines TRBV5-1 with TRBJ1-2, with D unclear. The CDR3 consists of 15 residues. Germline V gene data show CDR1 as SGHRS and CDR2 as YFSETQ. The V gene lost 2 bases and the J gene lost 1 base, with 12 bases spanning the gap. CDR3 sequence reads: CASSFSGEFNYGYTF. The CDR3 DNA reads TGCGCCAGCAGCTTCTCCGGAGAATTTAACTATGGCTACACCTTC.

The table lists this clonotype with many counts. J is TRBJ1-2 and V is TRBV29-1; D is possibly TRBD1 (6 bases). Trimming stripped 4 bases from V and 8 bases from J, with 11 bases between. CDR1 and CDR2 from the germline V gene are SQVTM and ANQGSEA. CDR3 length: 11 amino acids. This chain's CDR3 is CSVGQGQGYTF. The CDR3 coding sequence is TGCAGCGTTGGCCAGGGGCAGGGCTACACCTTC. Complete variable domain (other parts from reference TRBV29-1 and TRBJ1-2): SAVISQKPSRDICQRGTSLTIQCQVDSQVTMMFWYRQQPGQSLTLIATANQGSEATYESGFVIDKFPISRPNLTFSTLTVSNMSPEDSSIYLCSVGQGQGYTFGSGTRLTVV.

This clonotype came up many times. The rearrangement joins TRBV28 to TRBJ1-5; TRBD1 matches at 8 bases. Germline lookup yields CDR1 MDHEN and CDR2 SYDVKM. The CDR3 consists of 15 residues. V lost 3 bases, J lost 7 bases, and 8 bases stayed unmatched. The CDR3 coding sequence is TGTGCCAGCAGTTTGTCAGGGGGCGGCGGGCAGCCCCAGCATTTT. It yields the protein CASSLSGGGGQPQHF.

This clonotype appeared a few times. The rearrangement joins TRBV5-6 to TRBJ2-5; no definite D call. The V and J ends lost 4 bases and 3 bases respectively, with 4 bases between them. Per the germline V gene, CDR1 is SGHDT and CDR2 is YYEEEE. The CDR3 contains 11 residues. In DNA, the CDR3 is TGTGCCAGCAGCATCGAAGAGACCCAGTACTTC. Encoded protein: CASSIEETQYF.

This clonotype was observed a few times. The V and J genes are TRBV7-2 and TRBJ1-5; the D is unclear. The germline V gene encodes CDR1 SGHTA and CDR2 FQGNSA. With 0 bases removed from V and 1 base from J, the gap between germline ends came to 13 bases. This CDR3 spans 17 amino acids. The CDR3 sequence: CASSLAFGGGSNQPQHF. Here the CDR3 DNA reads TGTGCCAGCAGCTTAGCGTTCGGAGGCGGAAGCAATCAGCCCCAGCATTTT. Full variable domain (rest looked up from reference TRBV7-2 and TRBJ1-5): GAGVSQSPSNKVTEKGKDVELRCDPISGHTALYWYRQSLGQGLEFLIYFQGNSAPDKSGLPSDRFSAERTGGSVSTLTIQRTQQEDSAVYLCASSLAFGGGSNQPQHFGDGTRLSIL.

This clonotype was picked up many times. The rearrangement links TRBV12-3 or TRBV12-4 to TRBJ2-7, with D perhaps matching TRBD2 (6 bases). This CDR3 has 13 amino acids. V was cut by 5 bases and J by 4 bases, with 12 bases left in between. The CDR3, as DNA: TGTGCCAGCAGTGAAGGGGAGGAGTACGAGCAGTACGTC. Its protein product is CASSEGEEYEQYV.

This clonotype was recorded many times. The chain recombines TRBV6-1 with TRBJ2-7; the D call may be TRBD1 or TRBD2 (5 bases each). This CDR3 contains 16 residues. Germline V CDR1 and CDR2: MNHNS, SASEGT. V lost 5 bases and J 1 base, leaving 18 bases between the germline ends. CDR3 region: CASSRDAEFQSYEQYV. DNA of the CDR3: TGTGCCAGCAGTAGGGACGCCGAATTCCAATCCTACGAGCAGTACGTC.

This clonotype came up a few times. The chain uses TRBV6-5 and TRBJ2-1; 9 bases map to TRBD1. The CDR3 is 18 amino acids. Germline V CDR1 and CDR2: MNHEY, SVGAGI. V shed 2 bases, J shed 3 bases, and the junction held 11 bases outside the gene matches. The CDR3 reads CASSYLPPGQGGYNEQFF. The CDR3 DNA is TGTGCCAGCAGTTACCTTCCCCCGGGACAGGGAGGCTACAATGAGCAGTTCTTC.

This clonotype was found many times. The chain uses TRBV12-3 or TRBV12-4 and TRBJ2-1, with 7 positions matching TRBD1. This CDR3 spans 12 amino acids. V dropped 2 bases and J dropped 12; count of bases not matched to a gene: 4. CDR3 nucleotides: TGTGCCAGCAGTTTAAAGGGGGCTTGGCAGTTCTTC. This codes for CASSLKGAWQFF.

There are many counts of this clonotype. The rearrangement joins TRBV19 to TRBJ2-5, with D unresolved. V was trimmed by 3 bases and J by 4 bases, leaving 9 bases between them. CDR3 size: 13 residues. Germline CDR1 LNHDA, CDR2 SQIVND (reference sequence). The CDR3 DNA reads as TGTGCCAGTAGTATTAGAACCTCAGAGACCCAGTACTTC. Protein: CASSIRTSETQYF.

This clonotype has a count of ten or more. This sequence joins TRBV27 and TRBJ2-1, with TRBD2 matching over 9 bases. CDR1 and CDR2 (germline): MNHEY, SMNVEV (reference sequence). The J segment lost 9 bases and the V segment lost 5 bases, leaving 11 bases of the junction unmatched. The CDR3 covers 15 residues. This CDR3 is CASSGLALRLVEQFF. The CDR3 nucleotides are TGTGCCAGCAGTGGACTAGCGCTGCGCCTGGTTGAGCAGTTCTTC.

This clonotype was observed at least ten times. The rearrangement links TRBV9 to TRBJ1-3, with D hard to call. There are 14 residues in the CDR3. Looked up from germline, CDR1 is SGDLS and CDR2 is YYNGEE. V was clipped by 0 bases and J by 7 bases, with 11 bases between them. CDR3 nucleotide sequence: TGTGCCAGCAGCGTAGATGGCCAGTGGAACACCATATATTTT. It encodes CASSVDGQWNTIYF.

This clonotype was picked up many times. The rearrangement joins TRBV6-1 to TRBJ1-4, with D maybe TRBD1 (5 bases). Germline V gene sequence: CDR1 MNHNS, CDR2 SASEGT. Trimming left V 3 bases short and J 5 bases short, with 10 bases between. This CDR3 has 14 amino acids. CDR3 DNA: TGTGCCAGCAGTGACGGGACGCTAAATGAAAAACTGTTTTTT. Residues: CASSDGTLNEKLFF.

This clonotype was seen many times. This chain uses TRBV20-1 with TRBJ2-2; TRBD2 matches 12 bases. The V gene end was trimmed by 4 bases and the J gene end by 3 bases; junction bases not matched to a gene: 6. CDR1 is DFQATT, CDR2 SNEGSKA, per germline (reference sequence). The CDR3 contains 16 residues. The CDR3 DNA follows: TGCAGTGCTAAAAAACTAGCGGGAGGTGACACCGGGGAGCTGTTTTTT. Residues: CSAKKLAGGDTGELFF.

In this sample, this clonotype turned up many times. The chain links TRBV29-1 to TRBJ2-1; D is possibly TRBD1 or TRBD2 (5 bases each). The CDR3 consists of 13 residues. The V and J ends lost 3 bases and 4 bases respectively, with 10 bases between them. Germline lookup yields CDR1 SQVTM and CDR2 ANQGSEA. The CDR3 DNA reads as TGCAGCGTTGAGGGGGACGATTACAATGAGCAGTTCTTC. This translates into CSVEGDDYNEQFF.

This clonotype was recorded at least ten times. The rearrangement uses TRBV3-1 and TRBJ2-1; 8 nucleotides align to TRBD2. The CDR3 runs to 15 residues. CDR1 is LGHDT and CDR2 is YNNKEL in the germline V gene (reference sequence). Unmatched junction bases numbered 7, after V lost 2 bases and J lost 7 bases. CDR3 amino acids: CASSQRSGRGNEQFF. The DNA of the CDR3 is TGTGCCAGCAGCCAACGAAGCGGGAGAGGGAATGAGCAGTTCTTC.

This clonotype occurred many times. The rearrangement links TRBV29-1 to TRBJ2-3; the D gene is possibly TRBD1 (6 bases). Trimming removed 8 bases from V and 4 bases from J, with 16 bases in between. The CDR3 is made up of 13 amino acids. Looked up from germline, CDR1 is SQVTM and CDR2 is ANQGSEA. DNA of the CDR3: TGCAGCATACCTCCTTGGACAGCAGATACGCAGTATTTT. Translating gives CSIPPWTADTQYF.

This clonotype has ten or more counts. The V gene is TRBV11-2, the J gene TRBJ2-1; no definite D call. The CDR3 loop spans 16 amino acids. The V end was cut by 0 bases, the J end by 5 bases, with 14 bases between. Germline CDR1 and CDR2: SGHAT and FQNNGV. Here the CDR3 reads CASSLDVSGFNNEQFF. CDR3 coding DNA: TGTGCCAGCAGCTTAGACGTGAGTGGGTTCAACAATGAGCAGTTCTTC.